The present T cell receptor (beta chain) was sequenced within a study of spatial heterogeneity in lung cancer. The V and J ends lost 4 bases and 2 bases respectively, with 18 bases between them. The CDR3 loop spans 18 amino acids. Germline V gene sequence: CDR1 SGHTA, CDR2 FQGNSA. Every TCR cDNA molecule carried a tag that served as a unique molecular identifier. MiXCR, run by TCRdb on the 5' RACE reads, gives a single entry per CDR3 protein. Of approximately 6,100 distinct CDR3 sequences in the sample, around an eighth were seen once. This clonotype counts as medium-sized. Documented time point: sample taken at primary tumor resection. Whole RNA, which was extracted from tumor, nontumor lung tissue or frozen PBMC, was sequenced without any cell sorting.

The sequence was obtained from a male donor with early-stage non-small cell lung cancer. The specimen was normal lung tissue next to the tumor, collected at surgery. The chain is built from TRBV7-2 and TRBJ1-6; TRBD1 might be the D (6 bases). The chain's CDR3 is CASSSPIDRTTYNSPLHF. Written as DNA, the CDR3 is TGTGCCAGCAGCTCCCCAATTGACAGGACTACCTATAATTCACCCCTCCACTTT. Full variable domain (remainder filled in from reference TRBV7-2 and TRBJ1-6): GAGVSQSPSNKVTEKGKDVELRCDPISGHTALYWYRQSLGQGLEFLIYFQGNSAPDKSGLPSDRFSAERTGGSVSTLTIQRTQQEDSAVYLCASSSPIDRTTYNSPLHFGNGTRLTVT.